This T cell receptor (beta chain) appears in the sequencing data of a study of molecular identifiers for immune sequencing clone quantification. Previously described methods and listed TCR primers were used for bulk TCR libraries. TCRdb redid the calling of the PCR reads with MiXCR, one entry per CDR3 protein. The sample shows fewer than 350,000 distinct CDR3 sequences, about a fifth of them seen only once. It was from around 20,000 to 1,000,000 sorted cells, with 10%, 30% or 50% RNA, that naive CD8 libraries came. General study findings and limits: Spiked Jurkat TCR RNA originating from one cell could reportedly be identified amid more than 800,000 naive cells. Underestimated sizes of highly expanded clones could result from identical TCR molecules that share a barcode.

This clonotype was counted many times. No antigen is known for it. One end of the junction does not line up with germline, which may come from a read error. CDR1 is GTSNPN, CDR2 SVGIG, per germline (reference sequence). CDR3 size: 15 residues. J is TRBJ2-2 and V is TRBV30; 7 nucleotides line up with TRBD2. The TCR sequence derives from a human donor in good health. Some libraries in this study had Jurkat cell RNA spiked in. What was sequenced was naive CD8+ T cells from blood, with Jurkat cell RNA spiked in. Sample subset: FACS-sorted CD8+CD4-CCR7+CD45RA+ naive T cells. In DNA form, the CDR3 reads TGTGCCTGGAGCACCGGGACTACGAACGCCGGGGAGCTGTTTTTT. Translated: CAWSTGTTNAGELFF.